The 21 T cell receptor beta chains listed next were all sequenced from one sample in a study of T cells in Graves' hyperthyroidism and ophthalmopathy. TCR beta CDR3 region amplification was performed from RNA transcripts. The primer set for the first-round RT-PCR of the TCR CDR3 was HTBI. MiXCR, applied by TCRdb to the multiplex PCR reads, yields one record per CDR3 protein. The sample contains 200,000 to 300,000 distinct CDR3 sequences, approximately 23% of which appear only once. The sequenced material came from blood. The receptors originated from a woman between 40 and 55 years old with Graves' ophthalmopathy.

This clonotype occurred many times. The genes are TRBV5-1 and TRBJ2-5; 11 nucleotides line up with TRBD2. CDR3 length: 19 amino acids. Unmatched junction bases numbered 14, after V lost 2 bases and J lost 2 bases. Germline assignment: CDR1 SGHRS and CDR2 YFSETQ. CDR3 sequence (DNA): TGCGCCAGCAGCTTCGGGGGGACTAGCGGACCCATTATTCAAGAGACCCAGTACTTC. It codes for CASSFGGTSGPIIQETQYF.

DNA for the CDR3: TGTGCCTGGAGTGGACTTACAGAGAACTATGGCTACACCTTC. It translates to CAWSGLTENYGYTF. The chain carries TRBV30 and TRBJ1-2; D call uncertain. This CDR3 is 14 amino acids long. Germline loops: CDR1 GTSNPN, CDR2 SVGIG (reference sequence). V was pared by 1 base and J by 2 bases, with 11 bases between.

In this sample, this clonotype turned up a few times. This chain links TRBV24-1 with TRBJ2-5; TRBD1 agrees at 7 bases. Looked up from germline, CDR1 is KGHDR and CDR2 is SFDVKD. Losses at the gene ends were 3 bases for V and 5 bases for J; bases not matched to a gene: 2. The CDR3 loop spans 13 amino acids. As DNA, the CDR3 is TGTGCCACCAGTGATCGGGACAGTGAGACCCAGTACTTC. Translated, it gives CATSDRDSETQYF.

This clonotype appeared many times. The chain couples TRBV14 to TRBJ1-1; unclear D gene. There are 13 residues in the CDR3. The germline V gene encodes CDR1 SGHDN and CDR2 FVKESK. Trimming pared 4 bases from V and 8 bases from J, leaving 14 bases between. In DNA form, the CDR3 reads TGTGCCAGCAGCCGCGGGAACGGTTGGGAAGCTTTCTTT. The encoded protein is CASSRGNGWEAFF. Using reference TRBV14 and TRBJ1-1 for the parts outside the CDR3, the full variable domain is EAGVTQFPSHSVIEKGQTVTLRCDPISGHDNLYWYRRVMGKEIKFLLHFVKESKQDESGMPNNRFLAERTGGTYSTLKVQPAELEDSGVYFCASSRGNGWEAFFGQGTRLTVV.

CDR3 sequence: CASLRRGGQSETQYF. The CDR3, as DNA: TGTGCCAGCCTGAGGAGAGGGGGACAATCGGAGACCCAGTACTTC. This sequence joins TRBV28 and TRBJ2-5; D might be TRBD1 (6 bases). Per the germline V gene, CDR1 is MDHEN and CDR2 is SYDVKM. The V end lost 8 bases, the J end lost 5 bases, and 21 bases lay between the germline ends. The CDR3 has 15 residues.

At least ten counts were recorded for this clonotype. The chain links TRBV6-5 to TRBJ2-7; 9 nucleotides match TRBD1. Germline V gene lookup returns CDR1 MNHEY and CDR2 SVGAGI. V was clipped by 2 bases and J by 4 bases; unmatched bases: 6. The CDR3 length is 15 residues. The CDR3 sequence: CASSYLGQGLYEQYF. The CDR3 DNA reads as TGTGCCAGCAGTTACCTCGGACAGGGGCTGTACGAGCAGTACTTC.

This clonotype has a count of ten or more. The CDR3 bases are TGTGCCTGGAGTGGGACAGACTCTGGAAACACCATATATTTT. This sequence encodes CAWSGTDSGNTIYF. The chain employs TRBV30 and TRBJ1-3, with a possible D match to TRBD1 (6 bases). This CDR3 is built from 14 residues. Germline loops: CDR1 GTSNPN, CDR2 SVGIG (reference sequence). V shed 1 base and J shed 0 bases, with 7 bases lying between them.

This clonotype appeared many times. CDR3 coding DNA: TGTGCCACCAGCAGAGGGGACAGGGGGTATAATTCACCCCTCCACTTT. It translates to CATSRGDRGYNSPLHF. The gene calls are TRBV15 and TRBJ1-6; 11 bases agree with TRBD1. The CDR3 runs to 16 residues. J lost 4 bases, V lost 1 base, and 0 bases had no gene match. Germline CDR1 reads LNHNV; CDR2 reads YYDKDF (reference sequence). Full variable domain (remainder filled in from reference TRBV15 and TRBJ1-6): DAMVIQNPRYQVTQFGKPVTLSCSQTLNHNVMYWYQQKSSQAPKLLFHYYDKDFNNEADTPDNFQSRRPNTSFCFLDIRSPGLGDTAMYLCATSRGDRGYNSPLHFGNGTRLTVT.

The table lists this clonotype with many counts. CDR3 sequence (DNA): TGTGCCAGCAGTGGTCCAGCGGGAGTTGTGACCCAGTACTTC. Translation gives CASSGPAGVVTQYF. The chain couples TRBV6-1 to TRBJ2-5; 8 nucleotides align to TRBD2. CDR1 is MNHNS, CDR2 SASEGT, per germline. V dropped 4 bases and J dropped 7; count of bases not matched to a gene: 8. The CDR3 is 14 residues long.

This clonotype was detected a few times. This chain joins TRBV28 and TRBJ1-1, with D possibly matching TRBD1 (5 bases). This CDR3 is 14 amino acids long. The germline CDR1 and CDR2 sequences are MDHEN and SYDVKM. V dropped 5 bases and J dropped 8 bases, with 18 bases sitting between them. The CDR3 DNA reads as TGTGCCAGCAGTCCGGGGCAGGGACGTTCGGAAGCTTTCTTT. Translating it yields CASSPGQGRSEAFF.

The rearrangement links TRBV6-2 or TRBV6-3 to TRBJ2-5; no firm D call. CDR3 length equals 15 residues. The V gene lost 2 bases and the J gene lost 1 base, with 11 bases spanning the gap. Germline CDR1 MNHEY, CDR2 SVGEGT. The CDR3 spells CASSYRWGSQETQYF. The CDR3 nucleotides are TGTGCCAGCAGTTACAGGTGGGGAAGCCAAGAGACCCAGTACTTC.

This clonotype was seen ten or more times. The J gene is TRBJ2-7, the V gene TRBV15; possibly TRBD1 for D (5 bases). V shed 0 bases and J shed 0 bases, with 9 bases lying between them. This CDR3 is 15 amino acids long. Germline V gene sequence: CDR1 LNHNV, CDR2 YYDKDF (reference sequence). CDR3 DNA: TGTGCCACCAGCAGAGATAGGGGCGGCTCCTACGAGCAGTACTTC. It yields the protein CATSRDRGGSYEQYF.

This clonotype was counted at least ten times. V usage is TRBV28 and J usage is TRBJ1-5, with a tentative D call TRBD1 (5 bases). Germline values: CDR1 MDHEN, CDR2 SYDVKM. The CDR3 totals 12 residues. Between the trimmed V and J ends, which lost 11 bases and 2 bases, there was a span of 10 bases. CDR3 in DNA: TGTGCCGCGGGGGATGGCAATCAGCCCCAGCATTTT. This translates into CAAGDGNQPQHF. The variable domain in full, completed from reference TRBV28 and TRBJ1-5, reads DVKVTQSSRYLVKRTGEKVFLECVQDMDHENMFWYRQDPGLGLRLIYFSYDVKMKEKGDIPEGYSVSREKKERFSLILESASTNQTSMYLCAAGDGNQPQHFGDGTRLSIL.

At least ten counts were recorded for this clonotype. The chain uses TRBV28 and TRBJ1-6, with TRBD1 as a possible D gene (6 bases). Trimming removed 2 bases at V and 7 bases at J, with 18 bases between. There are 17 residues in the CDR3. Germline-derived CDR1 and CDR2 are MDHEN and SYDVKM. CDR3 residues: CASSLTWGFGTNSPLHF. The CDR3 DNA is TGTGCCAGCAGTTTAACCTGGGGTTTTGGGACAAATTCACCCCTCCACTTT.

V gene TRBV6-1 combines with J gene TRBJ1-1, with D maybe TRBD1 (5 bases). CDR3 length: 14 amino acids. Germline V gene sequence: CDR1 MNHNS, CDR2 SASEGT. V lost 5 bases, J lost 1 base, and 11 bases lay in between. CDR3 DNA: TGTGCCAGCAGTCCGACAGACCAGAACACTGAAGCTTTCTTT. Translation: CASSPTDQNTEAFF.

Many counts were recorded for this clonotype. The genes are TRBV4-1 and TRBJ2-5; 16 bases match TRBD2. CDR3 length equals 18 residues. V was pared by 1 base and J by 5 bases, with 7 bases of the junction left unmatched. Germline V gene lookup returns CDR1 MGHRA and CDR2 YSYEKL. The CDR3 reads CASSQGTGTSGRVETQYF. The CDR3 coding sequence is TGCGCCAGCAGCCAAGGGACTGGGACTAGCGGGAGGGTGGAGACCCAGTACTTC.

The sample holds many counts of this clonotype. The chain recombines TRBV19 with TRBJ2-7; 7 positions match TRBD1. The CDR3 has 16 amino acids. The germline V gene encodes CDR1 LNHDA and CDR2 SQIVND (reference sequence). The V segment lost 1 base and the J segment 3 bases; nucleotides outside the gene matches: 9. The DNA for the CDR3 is TGTGCCAGTAGTATAGGGACAGGCTCCCCTGACTACGAGCAGTACTTC. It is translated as CASSIGTGSPDYEQYF. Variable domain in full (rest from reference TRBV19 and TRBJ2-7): DGGITQSPKYLFRKEGQNVTLSCEQNLNHDAMYWYRQDPGQGLRLIYYSQIVNDFQKGDIAEGYSVSREKKESFPLTVTSAQKNPTAFYLCASSIGTGSPDYEQYFGPGTRLTVT.

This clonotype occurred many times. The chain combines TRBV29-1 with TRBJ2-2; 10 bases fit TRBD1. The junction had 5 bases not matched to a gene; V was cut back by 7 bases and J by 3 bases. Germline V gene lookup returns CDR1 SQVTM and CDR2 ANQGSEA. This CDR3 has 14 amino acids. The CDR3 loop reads CSAWTGGDTGELFF. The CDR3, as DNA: TGCAGCGCGTGGACAGGGGGTGACACCGGGGAGCTGTTTTTT.

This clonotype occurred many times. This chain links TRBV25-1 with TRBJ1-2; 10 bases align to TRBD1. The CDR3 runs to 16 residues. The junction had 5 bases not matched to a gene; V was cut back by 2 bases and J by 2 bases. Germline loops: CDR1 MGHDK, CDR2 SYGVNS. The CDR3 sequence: CASSERTGGRNYGYTF. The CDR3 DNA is TGTGCCAGCAGTGAACGGACAGGGGGAAGGAACTATGGCTACACCTTC.

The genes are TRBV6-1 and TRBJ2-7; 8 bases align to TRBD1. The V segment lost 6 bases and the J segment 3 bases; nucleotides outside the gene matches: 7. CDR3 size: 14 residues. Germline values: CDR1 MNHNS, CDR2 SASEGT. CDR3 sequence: CASSLPDRVYEQYF. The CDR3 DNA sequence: TGTGCCAGCAGCCTCCCGGACAGGGTCTACGAGCAGTACTTC.

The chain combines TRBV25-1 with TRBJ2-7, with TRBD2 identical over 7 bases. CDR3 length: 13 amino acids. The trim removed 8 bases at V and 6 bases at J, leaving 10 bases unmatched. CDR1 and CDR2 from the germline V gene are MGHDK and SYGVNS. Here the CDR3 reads CASAEVPSGEQYF. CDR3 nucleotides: TGTGCCAGCGCCGAGGTGCCTAGCGGCGAGCAGTACTTC.